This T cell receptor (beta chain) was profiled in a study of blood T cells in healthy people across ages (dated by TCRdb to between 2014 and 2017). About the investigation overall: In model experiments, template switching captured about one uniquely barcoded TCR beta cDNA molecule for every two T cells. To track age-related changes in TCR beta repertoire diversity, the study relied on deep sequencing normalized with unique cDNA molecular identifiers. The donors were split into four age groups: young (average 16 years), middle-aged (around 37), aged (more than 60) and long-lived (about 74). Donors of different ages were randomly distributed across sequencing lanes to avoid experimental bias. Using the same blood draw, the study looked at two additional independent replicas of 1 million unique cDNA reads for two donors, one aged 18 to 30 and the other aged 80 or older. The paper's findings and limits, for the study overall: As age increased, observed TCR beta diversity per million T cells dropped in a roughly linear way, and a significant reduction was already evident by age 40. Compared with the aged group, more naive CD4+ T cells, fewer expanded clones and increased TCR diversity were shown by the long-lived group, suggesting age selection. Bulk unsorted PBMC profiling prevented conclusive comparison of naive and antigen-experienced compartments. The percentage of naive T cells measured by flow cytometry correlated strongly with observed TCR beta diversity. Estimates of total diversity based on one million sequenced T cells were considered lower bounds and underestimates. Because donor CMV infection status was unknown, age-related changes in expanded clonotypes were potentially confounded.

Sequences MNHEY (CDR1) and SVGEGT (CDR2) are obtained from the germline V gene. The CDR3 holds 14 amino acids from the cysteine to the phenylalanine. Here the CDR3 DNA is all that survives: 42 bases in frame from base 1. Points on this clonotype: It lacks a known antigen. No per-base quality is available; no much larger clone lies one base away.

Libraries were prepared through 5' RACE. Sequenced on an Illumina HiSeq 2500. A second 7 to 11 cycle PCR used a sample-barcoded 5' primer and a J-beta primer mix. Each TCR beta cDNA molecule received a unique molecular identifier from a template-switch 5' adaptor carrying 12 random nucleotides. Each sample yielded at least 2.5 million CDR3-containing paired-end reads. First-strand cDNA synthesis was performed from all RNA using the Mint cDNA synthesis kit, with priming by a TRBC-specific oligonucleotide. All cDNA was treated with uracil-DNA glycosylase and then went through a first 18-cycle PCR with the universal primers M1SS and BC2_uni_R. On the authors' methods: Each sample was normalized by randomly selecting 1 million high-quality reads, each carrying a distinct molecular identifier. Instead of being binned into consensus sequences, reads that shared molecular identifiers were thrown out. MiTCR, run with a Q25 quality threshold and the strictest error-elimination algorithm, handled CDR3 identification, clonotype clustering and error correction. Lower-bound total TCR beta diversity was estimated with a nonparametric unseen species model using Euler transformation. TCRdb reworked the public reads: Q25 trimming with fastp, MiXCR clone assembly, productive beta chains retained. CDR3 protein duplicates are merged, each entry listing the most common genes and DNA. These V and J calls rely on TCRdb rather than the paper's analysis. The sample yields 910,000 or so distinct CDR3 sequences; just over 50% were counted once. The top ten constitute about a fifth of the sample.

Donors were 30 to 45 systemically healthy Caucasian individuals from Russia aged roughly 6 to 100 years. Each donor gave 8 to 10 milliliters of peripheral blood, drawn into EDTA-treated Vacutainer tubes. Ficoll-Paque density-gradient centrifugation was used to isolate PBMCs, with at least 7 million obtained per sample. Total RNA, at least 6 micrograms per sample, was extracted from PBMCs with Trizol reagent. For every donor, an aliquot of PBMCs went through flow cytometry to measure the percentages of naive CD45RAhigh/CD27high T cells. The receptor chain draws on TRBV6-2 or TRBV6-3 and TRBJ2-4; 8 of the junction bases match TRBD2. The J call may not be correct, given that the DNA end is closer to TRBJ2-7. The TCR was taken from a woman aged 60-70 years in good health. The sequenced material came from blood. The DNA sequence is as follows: TGTGCCAGCAGCCTACGGGGGGGATTCTACGAGCAGTACTTC. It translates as CASSLRGGFYEQYF.